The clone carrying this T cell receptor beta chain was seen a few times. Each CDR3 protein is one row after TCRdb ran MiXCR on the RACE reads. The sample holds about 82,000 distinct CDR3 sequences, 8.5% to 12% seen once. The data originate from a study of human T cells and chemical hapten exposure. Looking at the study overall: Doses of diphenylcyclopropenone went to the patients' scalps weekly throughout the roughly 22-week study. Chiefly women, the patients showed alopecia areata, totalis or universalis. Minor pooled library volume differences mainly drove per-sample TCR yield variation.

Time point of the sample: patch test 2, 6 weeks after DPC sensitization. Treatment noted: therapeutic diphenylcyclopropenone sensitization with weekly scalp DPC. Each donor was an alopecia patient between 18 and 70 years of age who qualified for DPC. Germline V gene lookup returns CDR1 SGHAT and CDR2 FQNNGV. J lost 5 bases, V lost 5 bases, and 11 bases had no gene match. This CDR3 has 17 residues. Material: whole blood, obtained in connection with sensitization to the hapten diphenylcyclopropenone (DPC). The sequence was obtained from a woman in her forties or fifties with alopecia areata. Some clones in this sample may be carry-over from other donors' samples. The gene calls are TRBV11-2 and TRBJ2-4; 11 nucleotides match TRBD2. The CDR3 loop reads CASSQLAGGPGQNIQYF. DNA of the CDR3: TGTGCCAGCAGCCAATTAGCGGGAGGGCCGGGGCAAAACATTCAGTACTTC.